Presented here are 30 T cell receptor beta chains from one specimen sequenced in a study of PD-1 blockade in classical Hodgkin lymphoma. Assay used: immunoSEQ multiplex PCR; TCRdb lists only in-frame clones, some missing. The sample has some 14,000 clones, 89% seen once; the top ten hold roughly 18%. Regarding time point: cycle 4 day 1 (C4D1), after more than 5 weeks of nivolumab. Every patient relapsed after autologous stem cell transplantation, and brentuximab vedotin exposure varied. Thawed PBMCs underwent magnetic negative selection to obtain purified CD8+ T cells. Sequenced material: CD8+ T cells from blood, taken before the fourth cycle of nivolumab. The origin of the receptors is a human donor with classical Hodgkin lymphoma.

This clone was seen only once. The chain is built from TRBV28 and TRBJ1-4, with TRBD1 matching 7 bases. V gave up 11 bases and J gave up 0 bases; unmatched junction bases: 3. The CDR3 totals 13 residues. From germline, CDR1 is MDHEN and CDR2 SYDVKM. In DNA form, the CDR3 reads TGTGCCCTTGGGACAGCAACTAATGAAAAACTGTTTTTT. It is translated as CALGTATNEKLFF.

The chain joins TRBV13 to TRBJ2-1; the match to TRBD2 covers 11 bases. The germline gives CDR1 PRHDT, CDR2 FYEKMQ (reference sequence). The length of the CDR3 is 14 residues. V was clipped by 5 bases and J by 7 bases; unmatched bases: 4. The CDR3: CASSISGRANEQFF. The CDR3 coding sequence is TGTGCCAGCAGCATTAGCGGGAGGGCGAATGAGCAGTTCTTC.

The rearrangement uses TRBV14 and TRBJ2-7, with TRBD1 identical over 7 bases. This CDR3 spans 15 amino acids. Germline CDR1 SGHDN, CDR2 FVKESK. V shed 1 base and J 2 bases; nucleotides not matched to a gene: 5. CDR3 residues: CASSQVDRAPYEQYF. In DNA, the CDR3 is TGTGCCAGCAGCCAAGTTGACAGGGCCCCCTACGAGCAGTACTTC. The full variable domain, completed using reference TRBV14 and TRBJ2-7, is EAGVTQFPSHSVIEKGQTVTLRCDPISGHDNLYWYRRVMGKEIKFLLHFVKESKQDESGMPNNRFLAERTGGTYSTLKVQPAELEDSGVYFCASSQVDRAPYEQYFGPGTRLTVT.

The chain employs TRBV11-2 and TRBJ1-6; D gene uncertain. CDR3 length: 13 amino acids. From germline, CDR1 is SGHAT and CDR2 FQNNGV. The V end lost 1 base, the J end lost 13 bases, and 11 bases lay between the germline ends. CDR3 DNA sequence: TGTGCCAGCAGCTTAGTCAGACTCTCGCCCCTCCACTTT. As protein: CASSLVRLSPLHF.

The chain recombines TRBV14 with TRBJ2-2; D is possibly TRBD1 (5 bases). The CDR3 extends over 15 amino acids. Trimming removed 0 bases at V and 2 bases at J, with 7 bases between. Per germline, CDR1 SGHDN and CDR2 FVKESK. CDR3: CASSQDRVNTGELFF. CDR3 sequence (DNA): TGTGCCAGCAGCCAAGACAGGGTTAACACCGGGGAGCTGTTTTTT. Full variable domain (outside the CDR3, taken from reference TRBV14 and TRBJ2-2): EAGVTQFPSHSVIEKGQTVTLRCDPISGHDNLYWYRRVMGKEIKFLLHFVKESKQDESGMPNNRFLAERTGGTYSTLKVQPAELEDSGVYFCASSQDRVNTGELFFGEGSRLTVL.

In this sample, this clone turned up a few times. The chain couples TRBV7-2 to TRBJ2-1; D is perhaps TRBD1 (6 bases). CDR1 SGHTA and CDR2 FQGNSA come from the germline V gene. This CDR3 is 16 amino acids long. The V and J ends lost 4 bases and 2 bases respectively, with 15 bases between them. For the CDR3, the DNA is TGTGCCAGCAGCTCGGTCCGGGACACGACCTACAATGAGCAGTTCTTC. Its protein product is CASSSVRDTTYNEQFF. Combining the CDR3 with reference TRBV7-2 and TRBJ2-1 gives the whole variable domain GAGVSQSPSNKVTEKGKDVELRCDPISGHTALYWYRQSLGQGLEFLIYFQGNSAPDKSGLPSDRFSAERTGGSVSTLTIQRTQQEDSAVYLCASSSVRDTTYNEQFFGPGTRLTVL.

The chain links TRBV28 to TRBJ1-5; D perhaps matches TRBD1 (5 bases). Trimming cost V 6 bases and J 6 bases, with 15 bases left between them. Germline CDR1 MDHEN, CDR2 SYDVKM. The length of the CDR3 is 14 residues. The CDR3 nucleotides are TGTGCCAGCAGACTCCCGGGGGAGGCTCAGCCCCAGCATTTT. Translated, it gives CASRLPGEAQPQHF. Full variable domain (remainder filled in from reference TRBV28 and TRBJ1-5): DVKVTQSSRYLVKRTGEKVFLECVQDMDHENMFWYRQDPGLGLRLIYFSYDVKMKEKGDIPEGYSVSREKKERFSLILESASTNQTSMYLCASRLPGEAQPQHFGDGTRLSIL.

The V and J genes are TRBV2 and TRBJ2-1; D is perhaps TRBD2 (6 bases). The ends were cut back, 3 bases at V and 8 bases at J, with 11 bases in the middle. The CDR3 is made up of 13 amino acids. From germline, CDR1 is SNHLY and CDR2 FYNNEI. CDR3 in amino acids: CASSDAGGYEQFF. The CDR3 DNA reads TGTGCCAGCAGTGACGCCGGGGGATATGAGCAGTTCTTC. The variable domain in full, with the rest retrieved from reference TRBV2 and TRBJ2-1, is EPEVTQTPSHQVTQMGQEVILRCVPISNHLYFYWYRQILGQKVEFLVSFYNNEISEKSEIFDDQFSVERPDGSNFTLKIRSTKLEDSAMYFCASSDAGGYEQFFGPGTRLTVL.

The rearrangement links TRBV5-1 to TRBJ2-7; TRBD1 is a possible D gene (5 bases). The length of the CDR3 is 12 residues. V lost 1 base to trimming and J lost 5 bases, with 7 bases between them. In germline, CDR1 is SGHRS, CDR2 YFSETQ. The CDR3 sequence is CASSLKGNEQYF. CDR3 in DNA: TGCGCCAGCAGCTTGAAGGGGAACGAGCAGTACTTC.

The chain recombines TRBV7-9 with TRBJ2-7; 11 positions agree with TRBD1. From germline, CDR1 is SEHNR and CDR2 FQNEAQ (reference sequence). This CDR3 has 16 residues. The V segment lost 1 base and the J segment 4 bases; nucleotides outside the gene matches: 6. In DNA form, the CDR3 reads TGTGCCAGCAGCTTAGTTGTAGGACAGGGGGCTTACGAGCAGTACTTC. Protein: CASSLVVGQGAYEQYF.

The rearrangement links TRBV27 to TRBJ2-4, with 8 bases that match TRBD2. V shed 5 bases, J shed 0 bases, and the junction held 15 bases outside the gene matches. Germline loops: CDR1 MNHEY, CDR2 SMNVEV (reference sequence). The CDR3 extends over 19 amino acids. The DNA of the CDR3 is TGTGCCAGCAGTCCCATAGTGCGGGAGGTAGACCTAGCCAAAAACATTCAGTACTTC. Translating gives CASSPIVREVDLAKNIQYF.

This clone was seen once. The chain employs TRBV14 and TRBJ1-2; 10 bases map to TRBD1. J gave up 4 bases and V 3 bases, and 8 bases lay outside the gene matches. Germline lookup yields CDR1 SGHDN and CDR2 FVKESK. The length of the CDR3 is 16 residues. The CDR3 DNA is TGTGCCAGCAGCCAGACCCGGGACAGGGGCGTCTATGGCTACACCTTC. It specifies CASSQTRDRGVYGYTF.

The chain joins TRBV25-1 to TRBJ2-7; no clear D. V lost 4 bases, J lost 3 bases, and 7 bases lay in between. CDR1 is MGHDK, CDR2 SYGVNS, per germline. There are 12 residues in the CDR3. The CDR3 loop reads CASSGGIYEQYF. The CDR3 coding sequence is TGTGCCAGCAGTGGGGGAATCTACGAGCAGTACTTC.

This chain uses TRBV19 with TRBJ2-3; D gene unclear. Between the trimmed V and J ends, which lost 2 bases and 2 bases, there was a span of 8 bases. In germline, CDR1 is LNHDA, CDR2 SQIVND (reference sequence). CDR3 size: 14 residues. The CDR3 nucleotides read TGTGCCAGTAGTATATACTCAATCACAGATACGCAGTATTTT. It codes for CASSIYSITDTQYF.

The rearrangement joins TRBV19 to TRBJ1-1; D unresolved. V was shortened by 1 base and J by 3 bases, with 9 bases between the two germline ends. Germline values: CDR1 LNHDA, CDR2 SQIVND (reference sequence). This CDR3 contains 14 residues. Here the CDR3 reads CASSIVVADTEAFF. DNA for the CDR3: TGTGCCAGTAGTATAGTAGTCGCGGACACTGAAGCTTTCTTT.

This clone was counted between two and nine times. The chain combines TRBV27 with TRBJ2-7; D remains ambiguous. The CDR3 extends over 16 amino acids. The germline V gene has CDR1 MNHEY and CDR2 SMNVEV (reference sequence). Trimming cost V 5 bases and J 0 bases, with 17 bases left between them. This CDR3 reads CASSRAIGLSSYEQYF. Written as DNA, the CDR3 is TGTGCCAGCAGTCGGGCAATTGGTCTGAGCTCCTACGAGCAGTACTTC.

The V gene is TRBV7-8, the J gene TRBJ2-7; no firm D call. This CDR3 has 13 amino acids. In germline, CDR1 is SGHVS, CDR2 FQNEAQ. Trimming removed 2 bases from V and 1 base from J, with 6 bases in between. The CDR3 DNA is TGTGCCAGCAGCTTATATGGGTCCTACGAGCAGTACTTC. It yields the protein CASSLYGSYEQYF.

The chain recombines TRBV30 with TRBJ2-1, with 7 positions matching TRBD2. The CDR3 loop spans 14 amino acids. Germline loops: CDR1 GTSNPN, CDR2 SVGIG (reference sequence). The V segment lost 0 bases and the J segment 7 bases; nucleotides outside the gene matches: 6. In nucleotides, the CDR3 is TGTGCCTGGAGTGTGGGTAGCGGGTATAATGAGCAGTTCTTC. Its protein product is CAWSVGSGYNEQFF. The full variable domain, rest sourced from reference TRBV30 and TRBJ2-1, is SQTIHQWPATLVQPVGSPLSLECTVEGTSNPNLYWYRQAAGRGLQLLFYSVGIGQISSEVPQNLSASRPQDRQFILSSKKLLLSDSGFYLCAWSVGSGYNEQFFGPGTRLTVL.

The chain joins TRBV28 to TRBJ1-2, with TRBD1 matching 7 bases. This CDR3 has 15 residues. Germline CDR1 MDHEN, CDR2 SYDVKM. Unmatched junction bases numbered 15, after V lost 11 bases and J lost 3 bases. The CDR3 DNA reads as TGTGCCGGCAAAGGGGGCACGGCATTGGACTATGGCTACACCTTC. It yields the protein CAGKGGTALDYGYTF.

The chain links TRBV7-6 to TRBJ2-1; TRBD2 aligns across 8 bases. CDR3 length: 14 residues. Trimming cost V 6 bases and J 4 bases; bases outside gene matches: 5. Germline loops: CDR1 SGHVS, CDR2 FNYEAQ. The DNA of the CDR3 is TGTGCCAGCAGGCGGGGGGAAGGATACAATGAGCAGTTCTTC. Amino acids: CASRRGEGYNEQFF.

The chain joins TRBV29-1 to TRBJ2-3; D may be TRBD1 (8 bases). CDR3 size: 16 residues. Trimming pared 5 bases from V and 4 bases from J, leaving 22 bases between. From germline, CDR1 is SQVTM and CDR2 ANQGSEA. This chain's CDR3 is CSVNGARTGRADTQYF. The CDR3, as DNA: TGCAGCGTTAACGGGGCGAGGACAGGGAGGGCAGATACGCAGTATTTT.

The chain employs TRBV19 and TRBJ1-1, with unresolved D. This CDR3 has 15 amino acids. V was cut by 2 bases and J by 0 bases, with 10 bases left in between. Germline V CDR1 and CDR2: LNHDA, SQIVND (reference sequence). The DNA for the CDR3 is TGTGCCAGTAGTATATGGGCCAGACTGAACACTGAAGCTTTCTTT. It translates to CASSIWARLNTEAFF.

The rearrangement uses TRBV28 and TRBJ2-5; TRBD2 is a possible D gene (7 bases). Germline-derived CDR1 and CDR2 are MDHEN and SYDVKM. The germline V and J ends were trimmed by 2 bases and 5 bases, with 15 bases remaining between them. This CDR3 is 15 amino acids long. The CDR3 here is CASSLAWGGGETQYF. CDR3 sequence (DNA): TGTGCCAGCAGTTTAGCGTGGGGGGGCGGGGAGACCCAGTACTTC.

The chain is built from TRBV6-4 and TRBJ2-2; D not certain. The CDR3 is made up of 14 amino acids. Trimming pared 3 bases from V and 2 bases from J, leaving 7 bases between. CDR1 is MRHNA and CDR2 is SNTAGT in the germline V gene. The CDR3 protein is CASSEIGNTGELFF. The CDR3 DNA follows: TGTGCCAGCAGTGAAATAGGAAACACCGGGGAGCTGTTTTTT.

The chain uses TRBV6-6 and TRBJ2-7; no clear D gene. Trimming took 10 bases from V and 1 from J, leaving 14 bases between them. The CDR3 has 13 residues. Germline CDR1 is MNHNY and CDR2 is SVGAGI (reference sequence). The CDR3 bases are TGTGCCACGGCCCCCCTATCATCCTACGAGCAGTACTTC. Translated: CATAPLSSYEQYF.

The chain joins TRBV2 to TRBJ1-1; D not certain. The CDR3 extends over 12 amino acids. V shed 9 bases and J shed 3 bases, with 11 bases lying between them. The germline V gene encodes CDR1 SNHLY and CDR2 FYNNEI. CDR3 residues: CARGPEDTEAFF. The CDR3 DNA sequence: TGTGCCAGAGGACCGGAGGACACTGAAGCTTTCTTT.

The J gene is TRBJ2-1, the V gene TRBV7-9; the match to TRBD1 covers 9 bases. V gave up 5 bases and J gave up 0 bases; unmatched junction bases: 5. Germline CDR1 is SEHNR and CDR2 is FQNEAQ (reference sequence). The CDR3 runs to 16 residues. The CDR3 nucleotides read TGTGCCAGCAGCCGAGGGACAGGGAGCTCCTACAATGAGCAGTTCTTC. This translates into CASSRGTGSSYNEQFF.

V is TRBV19 and J is TRBJ2-1; 8 bases match TRBD2. This CDR3 spans 17 amino acids. Germline CDR1 and CDR2: LNHDA and SQIVND (reference sequence). The ends lost 4 bases at V and 0 bases at J; junction bases unmatched: 8. The CDR3 sequence is CASSKATGTSSYNEQFF. DNA for the CDR3: TGTGCCAGTAGTAAGGCAACCGGGACTAGCTCCTACAATGAGCAGTTCTTC.

Only a few counts were recorded for this clone. The V gene is TRBV13, the J gene TRBJ2-5; D is uncertain. Germline lookup yields CDR1 PRHDT and CDR2 FYEKMQ (reference sequence). This CDR3 has 13 amino acids. V was pared by 2 bases and J by 2 bases, with 6 bases between. The CDR3 nucleotides read TGTGCCAGCAGCTTAAGACTTCAAGAGACCCAGTACTTC. Its protein is CASSLRLQETQYF.

The chain couples TRBV5-8 to TRBJ2-1, with TRBD1 matching 8 bases. The CDR3 is made up of 16 amino acids. The germline CDR1 and CDR2 sequences are SGHTS and YDEGEE. V was pared by 3 bases and J by 5 bases, with 10 bases of the junction left unmatched. The CDR3 here is CASSSFQGTGNNEQFF. The CDR3 nucleotides are TGTGCCAGCAGCTCTTTCCAGGGGACAGGCAACAATGAGCAGTTCTTC.